This T cell receptor beta chain was identified in a study of cytomegalovirus exposure and HLA in healthy donors. CDR1 and CDR2 from the germline V gene are SNHLY and FYNNEI. The CDR3 has 12 amino acids. V was trimmed by 6 bases and J by 9 bases, leaving 13 bases between them. The PCR was carried out with 60 Vbeta primers and 13 Jbeta primers. The repertoire was sequenced with immunoSEQ multiplex PCR; TCRdb's copy has only in-frame clones and lacks some. In the table there are fewer than 300,000 clones, just over 85% of which are singletons. The study, taken as a whole, reports: Later analysis associated a missense DCLRE1C variant with TCR beta V- and J-gene trimming.

Donors had nominal health at sampling but likely had unrecorded immune exposures. Regarding this clone: As yet, its antigen is unknown.

The sample was PBMCs. The chain uses TRBV2 and TRBJ2-3, with D maybe TRBD2 (5 bases). The sequence derives from a man in his forties in good health and CMV-seropositive. The CDR3 sequence is CASSQLGGTQYF. In DNA, the CDR3 is TGTGCCAGCAGCCAACTAGGTGGGACGCAGTATTTT.